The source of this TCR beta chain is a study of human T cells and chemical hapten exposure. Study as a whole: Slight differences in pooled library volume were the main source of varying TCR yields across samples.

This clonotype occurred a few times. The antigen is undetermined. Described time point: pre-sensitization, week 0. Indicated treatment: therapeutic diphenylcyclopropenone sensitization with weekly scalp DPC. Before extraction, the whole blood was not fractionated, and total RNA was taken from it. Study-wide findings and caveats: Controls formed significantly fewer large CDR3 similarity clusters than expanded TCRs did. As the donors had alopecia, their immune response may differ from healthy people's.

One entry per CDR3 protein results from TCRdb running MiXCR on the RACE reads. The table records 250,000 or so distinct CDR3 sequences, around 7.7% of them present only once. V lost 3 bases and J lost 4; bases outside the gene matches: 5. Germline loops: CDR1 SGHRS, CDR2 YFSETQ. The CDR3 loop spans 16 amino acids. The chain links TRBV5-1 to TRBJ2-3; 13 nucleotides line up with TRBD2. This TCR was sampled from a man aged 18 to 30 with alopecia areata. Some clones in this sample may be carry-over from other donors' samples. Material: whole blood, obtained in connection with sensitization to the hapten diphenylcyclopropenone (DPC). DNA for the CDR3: TGCGCCAGCAGCTCGAGGACTAGCGGGGGAGCAGATACGCAGTATTTT. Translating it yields CASSSRTSGGADTQYF. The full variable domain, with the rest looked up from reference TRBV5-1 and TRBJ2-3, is KAGVTQTPRYLIKTRGQQVTLSCSPISGHRSVSWYQQTPGQGLQFLFEYFSETQRNKGNFPGRFSGRQFSNSRSEMNVSTLELGDSALYLCASSSRTSGGADTQYFGPGTRLTVL.